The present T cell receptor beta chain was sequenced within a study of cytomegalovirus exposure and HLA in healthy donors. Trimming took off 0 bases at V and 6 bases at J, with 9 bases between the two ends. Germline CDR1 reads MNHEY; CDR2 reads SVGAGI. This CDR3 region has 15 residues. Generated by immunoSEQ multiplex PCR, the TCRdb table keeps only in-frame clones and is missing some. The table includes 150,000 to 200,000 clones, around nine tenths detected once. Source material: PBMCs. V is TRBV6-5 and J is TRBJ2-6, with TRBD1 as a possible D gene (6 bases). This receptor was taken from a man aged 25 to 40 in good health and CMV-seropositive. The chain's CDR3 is CASSYSSGAANVLTF. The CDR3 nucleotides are TGTGCCAGCAGTTACTCTTCAGGGGCGGCCAACGTCCTGACTTTC.